The 9 T cell receptor beta chains below all came from one sample that was sequenced in a study of shared clonotypes between healthy human individuals. Sequencing was performed with immunoSEQ multiplex PCR; in TCRdb, only in-frame clones are kept and a portion is missing. The sample lists more than 550,000 clones, around 70% occurring once. Source material: memory CD4+ T cells sorted from blood. Described subset: CD45RA-negative fraction. These receptors were obtained from a woman younger than 45 in good health.

The rearrangement uses TRBV11-2 and TRBJ2-7; 10 bases line up with TRBD2. The CDR3 totals 15 residues. The germline V gene encodes CDR1 SGHAT and CDR2 FQNNGV. Unmatched junction bases numbered 4, after V lost 5 bases and J lost 0 bases. DNA of the CDR3: TGTGCCAGCAGCGAAGGACTAGCGGACTCCTACGAGCAGTACTTC. Protein sequence: CASSEGLADSYEQYF. Variable domain in full (rest from reference TRBV11-2 and TRBJ2-7): EAGVAQSPRYKIIEKRQSVAFWCNPISGHATLYWYQQILGQGPKLLIQFQNNGVVDDSQLPKDRFSAERLKGVDSTLKIQPAKLEDSAVYLCASSEGLADSYEQYFGPGTRLTVT.

The chain combines TRBV5-1 with TRBJ1-5; D is perhaps TRBD1 (6 bases). CDR3 length: 14 amino acids. V lost 3 bases and J 9 bases, leaving 16 bases between the germline ends. Germline CDR1 is SGHRS and CDR2 is YFSETQ. CDR3 nucleotide sequence: TGCGCCAGCAGCTCGCGGCCGGGGGGCTCGCCCCAGCATTTT. Its protein product is CASSSRPGGSPQHF.

The chain combines TRBV10-3 with TRBJ1-5; perhaps TRBD1 as D (6 bases). Trimming stripped 7 bases from V and 5 bases from J, with 18 bases between. The CDR3 sequence is 15 residues long. From germline, CDR1 is ENHRY and CDR2 SYGVKD. The CDR3, as DNA: TGTGCCATCAAGGCAGGGGACCCAGGCGATCAGCCCCAGCATTTT. Translated, it gives CAIKAGDPGDQPQHF.

This clone was counted a few times. J is TRBJ1-1 and V is TRBV7-2; D is undetermined. Germline-derived CDR1 and CDR2 are SGHTA and FQGNSA. Between the trimmed V and J ends, which lost 5 bases and 4 bases, there was a span of 14 bases. The CDR3 loop spans 14 amino acids. The CDR3 coding sequence is TGTGCCAGCAGCCAGAAAGGTGTGGGCACTGAAGCTTTCTTT. This gives the protein CASSQKGVGTEAFF.

The genes are TRBV7-9 and TRBJ1-1; D possibly corresponds to TRBD1 (5 bases). The V gene lost 2 bases and the J gene lost 0 bases, with 7 bases spanning the gap. Germline CDR1 SEHNR, CDR2 FQNEAQ (reference sequence). CDR3 length: 14 amino acids. The CDR3 sequence is CASSLQGMNTEAFF. CDR3 DNA sequence: TGTGCCAGCAGCTTACAGGGCATGAACACTGAAGCTTTCTTT.

V usage is TRBV2 and J usage is TRBJ2-5; no clear D. Germline CDR1 and CDR2: SNHLY and FYNNEI. This CDR3 has 13 residues. Trimming pared 6 bases from V and 1 base from J, leaving 9 bases between. CDR3 region: CASSLGLQETQYF. DNA for the CDR3: TGTGCCAGCAGCCTAGGCCTCCAAGAGACCCAGTACTTC.

This chain connects TRBV28 to TRBJ2-3, with D tentatively TRBD1 or TRBD2 (5 bases each). The germline V gene has CDR1 MDHEN and CDR2 SYDVKM. The CDR3 extends over 15 amino acids. Trimming took off 5 bases at V and 0 bases at J, with 12 bases between the two ends. As DNA, the CDR3 is TGTGCCAGCAGTCCCATAGGGGAGAGCACAGATACGCAGTATTTT. Protein sequence: CASSPIGESTDTQYF.

This clone was seen once. A read error is possible here, since a much larger clone lies one base away. This sequence joins TRBV5-1 and TRBJ2-7, with TRBD1 identical over 8 bases. The V and J ends lost 1 base and 3 bases, in that order; junction bases with no gene match: 0. Germline V gene data show CDR1 as SGHRS and CDR2 as YFSETQ. The CDR3 length is 13 residues. The CDR3 loop reads CASSLTGGYEQYF. Here the CDR3 DNA reads TGCGCCAGCAGCTTGACAGGGGGCTACGAGCAGTACTTC. Variable domain in full (rest from reference TRBV5-1 and TRBJ2-7): KAGVTQTPRYLIKTRGQQVTLSCSPISGHRSVSWYQQTPGQGLQFLFEYFSETQRNKGNFPGRFSGRQFSNSRSEMNVSTLELGDSALYLCASSLTGGYEQYFGPGTRLTVT.

V is TRBV7-2 and J is TRBJ2-2; weak D call: TRBD2 (5 bases). CDR1 is SGHTA, CDR2 FQGNSA, per germline. This CDR3 has 17 residues. With 5 bases removed from V and 1 base from J, the gap between germline ends came to 17 bases. The CDR3 coding sequence is TGTGCCAGCAGCCAAGATAGGCAGCGGTTGAACACCGGGGAGCTGTTTTTT. This translates into CASSQDRQRLNTGELFF.